The source of this T cell receptor (beta chain) is a study of shared T cell receptors in the human thymus. Produced via immunoSEQ multiplex PCR; TCRdb's table is partial and in-frame only. The data show approximately 580,000 clones, with 70% to 80% seen just once and 0.01% to 0.015% held by the top ten. These sequences were also reported in another study, on human thymus T cells. That report adds: The authors found apparently biased V and J gene usage in thymic and blood repertoires. Highly overlapping thymic repertoires in unrelated individuals were reported by related research.

The clonotype originates from a boy in the first two years of life with a congenital heart defect. The sample taken for sequencing was thymocytes.

The CDR3 DNA is TGCGCCAGCAGCCCCAGGGATTTGAACTATGGCTACACCTTC. It is translated as CASSPRDLNYGYTF. This chain joins TRBV5-1 and TRBJ1-2, with D tentatively TRBD1 (5 bases). The CDR3 covers 14 residues. With 4 bases removed from V and 2 bases from J, the gap between germline ends came to 12 bases. CDR1 and CDR2 from the germline V gene are SGHRS and YFSETQ.